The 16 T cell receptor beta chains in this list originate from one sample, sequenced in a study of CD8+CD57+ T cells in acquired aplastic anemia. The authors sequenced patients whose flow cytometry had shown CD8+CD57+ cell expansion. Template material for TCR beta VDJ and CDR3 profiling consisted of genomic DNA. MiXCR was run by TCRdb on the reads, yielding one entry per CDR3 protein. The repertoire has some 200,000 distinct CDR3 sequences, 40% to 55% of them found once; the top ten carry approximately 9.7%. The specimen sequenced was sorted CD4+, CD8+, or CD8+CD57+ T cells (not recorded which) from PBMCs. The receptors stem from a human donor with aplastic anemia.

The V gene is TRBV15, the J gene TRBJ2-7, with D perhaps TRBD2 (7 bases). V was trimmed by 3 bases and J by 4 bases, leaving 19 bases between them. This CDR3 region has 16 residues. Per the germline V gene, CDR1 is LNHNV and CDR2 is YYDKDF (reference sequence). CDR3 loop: CATSSNPPGGGYEQYF. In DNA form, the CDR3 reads TGTGCCACCAGCAGCAACCCCCCGGGGGGCGGGTACGAGCAGTACTTC.

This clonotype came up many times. The DNA of the CDR3 is TGTGCCAGCAGTGAATCTTTCAGTATGCTCGTGACTAGCGGCAAAGAGACCCAGTACTTC. Residues: CASSESFSMLVTSGKETQYF. V gene TRBV25-1 combines with J gene TRBJ2-5; TRBD2 matches 9 bases. Trimming removed 1 base from V and 3 bases from J; junction bases left unmatched: 18. The CDR3 contains 20 residues. Germline loops: CDR1 MGHDK, CDR2 SYGVNS.

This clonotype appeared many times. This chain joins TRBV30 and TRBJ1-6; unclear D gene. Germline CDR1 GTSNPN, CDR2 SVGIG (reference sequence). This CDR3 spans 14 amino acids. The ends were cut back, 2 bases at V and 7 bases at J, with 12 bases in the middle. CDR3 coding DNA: TGTGCCTGGAGTCTCGGGCAGGAGAATTCACCCCTCCACTTT. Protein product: CAWSLGQENSPLHF.

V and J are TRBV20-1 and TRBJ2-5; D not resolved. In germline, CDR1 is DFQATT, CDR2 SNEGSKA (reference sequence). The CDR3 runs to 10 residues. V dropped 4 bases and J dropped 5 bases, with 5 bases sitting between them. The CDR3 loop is CSATYETQYF. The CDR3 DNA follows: TGCAGTGCTACTTACGAGACCCAGTACTTC.

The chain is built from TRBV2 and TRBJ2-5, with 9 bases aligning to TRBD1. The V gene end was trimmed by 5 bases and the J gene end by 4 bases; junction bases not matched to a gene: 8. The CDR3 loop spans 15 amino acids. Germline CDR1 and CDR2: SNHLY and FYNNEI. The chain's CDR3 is CASSTSGTGRETQYF. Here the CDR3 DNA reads TGTGCCAGCAGTACGTCCGGGACAGGGAGAGAGACCCAGTACTTC. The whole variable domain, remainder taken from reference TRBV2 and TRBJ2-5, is EPEVTQTPSHQVTQMGQEVILRCVPISNHLYFYWYRQILGQKVEFLVSFYNNEISEKSEIFDDQFSVERPDGSNFTLKIRSTKLEDSAMYFCASSTSGTGRETQYFGPGTRLLVL.

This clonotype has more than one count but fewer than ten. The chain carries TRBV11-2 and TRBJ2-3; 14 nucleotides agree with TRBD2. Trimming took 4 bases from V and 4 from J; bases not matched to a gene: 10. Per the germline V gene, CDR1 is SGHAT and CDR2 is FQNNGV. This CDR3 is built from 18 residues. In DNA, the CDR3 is TGTGCCAGCAGCTCGCTGGGACTAGCGGGAGCGGGGGCAGATACGCAGTATTTT. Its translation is CASSSLGLAGAGADTQYF. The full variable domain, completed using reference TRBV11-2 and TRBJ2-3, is EAGVAQSPRYKIIEKRQSVAFWCNPISGHATLYWYQQILGQGPKLLIQFQNNGVVDDSQLPKDRFSAERLKGVDSTLKIQPAKLEDSAVYLCASSSLGLAGAGADTQYFGPGTRLTVL.

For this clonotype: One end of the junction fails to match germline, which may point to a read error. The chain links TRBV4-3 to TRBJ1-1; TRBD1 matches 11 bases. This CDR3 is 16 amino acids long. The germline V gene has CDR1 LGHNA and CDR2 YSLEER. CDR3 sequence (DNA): TGCGCCGGCAGCCAGGAAGCGGGGACAGGGGGCACTGAAGCTTTCTTT. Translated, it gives CAGSQEAGTGGTEAFF.

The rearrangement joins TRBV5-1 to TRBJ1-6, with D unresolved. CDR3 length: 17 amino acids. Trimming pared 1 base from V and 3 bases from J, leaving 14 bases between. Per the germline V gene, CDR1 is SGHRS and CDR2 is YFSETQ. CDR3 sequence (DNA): TGCGCCAGCAGCTTGAGCCCCCGAGACAACTATAATTCACCCCTCCACTTT. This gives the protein CASSLSPRDNYNSPLHF.

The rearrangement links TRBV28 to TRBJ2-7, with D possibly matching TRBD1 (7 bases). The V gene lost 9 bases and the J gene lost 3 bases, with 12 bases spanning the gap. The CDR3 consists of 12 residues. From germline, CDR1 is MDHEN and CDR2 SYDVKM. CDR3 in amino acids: CASGQEGYEQYF. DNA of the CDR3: TGTGCCAGTGGACAGGAGGGCTACGAGCAGTACTTC.

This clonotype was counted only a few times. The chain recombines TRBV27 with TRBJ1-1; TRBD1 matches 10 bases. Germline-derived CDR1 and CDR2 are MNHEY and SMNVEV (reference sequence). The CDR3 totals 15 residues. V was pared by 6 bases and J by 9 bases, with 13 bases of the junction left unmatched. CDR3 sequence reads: CASSSLSTGGYQAFF. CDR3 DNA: TGTGCCAGCAGCTCCCTCTCGACAGGGGGCTATCAAGCTTTCTTT.

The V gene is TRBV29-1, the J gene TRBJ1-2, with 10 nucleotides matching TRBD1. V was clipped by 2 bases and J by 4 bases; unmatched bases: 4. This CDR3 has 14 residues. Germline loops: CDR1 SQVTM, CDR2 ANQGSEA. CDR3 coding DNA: TGCAGCGTTGAAAAGGGGACAGGGGTCTATGGCTACACCTTC. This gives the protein CSVEKGTGVYGYTF.

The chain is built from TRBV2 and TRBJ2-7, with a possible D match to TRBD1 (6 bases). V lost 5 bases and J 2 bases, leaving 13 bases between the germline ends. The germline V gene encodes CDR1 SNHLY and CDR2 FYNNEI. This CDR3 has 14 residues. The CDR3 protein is CASSQGTGTYEQYF. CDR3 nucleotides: TGTGCCAGCAGTCAAGGTACAGGGACCTACGAGCAGTACTTC.

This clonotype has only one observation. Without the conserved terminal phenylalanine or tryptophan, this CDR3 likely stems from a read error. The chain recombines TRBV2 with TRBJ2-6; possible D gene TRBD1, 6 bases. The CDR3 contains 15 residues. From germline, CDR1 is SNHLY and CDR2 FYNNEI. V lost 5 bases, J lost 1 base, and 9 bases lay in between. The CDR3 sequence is CASSTRGSGANVLTH. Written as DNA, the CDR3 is TGTGCCAGCAGTACAAGGGGGTCTGGGGCCAACGTCCTGACTCAC.

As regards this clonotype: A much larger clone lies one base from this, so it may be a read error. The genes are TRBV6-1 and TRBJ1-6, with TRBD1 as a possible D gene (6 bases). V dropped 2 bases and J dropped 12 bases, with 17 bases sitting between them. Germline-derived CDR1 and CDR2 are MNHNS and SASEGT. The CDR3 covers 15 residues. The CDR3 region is CASSESETGFEPLHF. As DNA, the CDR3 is TGTGCCAGCAGTGAATCTGAGACAGGATTTGAACCCCTCCACTTT.

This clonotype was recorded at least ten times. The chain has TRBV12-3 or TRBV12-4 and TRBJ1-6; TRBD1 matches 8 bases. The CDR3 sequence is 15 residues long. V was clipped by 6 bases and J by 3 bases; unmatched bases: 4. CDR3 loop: CASRPGGGYNSPLHF. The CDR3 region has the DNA TGTGCCAGCAGACCAGGGGGCGGCTATAATTCACCCCTCCACTTT.

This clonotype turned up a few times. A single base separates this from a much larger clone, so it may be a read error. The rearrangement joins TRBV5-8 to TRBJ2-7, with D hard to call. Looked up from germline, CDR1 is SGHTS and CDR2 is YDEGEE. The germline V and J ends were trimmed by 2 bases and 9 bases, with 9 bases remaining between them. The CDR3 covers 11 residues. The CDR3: CASSFPCRQYF. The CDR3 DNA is TGTGCCAGCAGCTTTCCGTGCCGGCAGTACTTC.